What follows describes a single T cell receptor beta chain. Its antigen is not known. The CDR3 is 14 amino acids. CDR1 is SNHLY, CDR2 FYNNEI, per germline. V lost 3 bases and J 4 bases, leaving 13 bases between the germline ends. The data derive from a study of CD8 T cells in Susac syndrome. It was with random hexamers that 0.5 to 1 ug RNA was reverse transcribed. TCRdb re-derived calls from the immunoSEQ multiplex PCR reads in MiXCR, one entry per CDR3 protein. The table has 120,000 or so distinct CDR3 sequences, around 94% seen once. Findings of the study overall: The total CD8+ repertoires yielded sixteen Susac-specific public clones and the CD8+ TEMRA repertoires yielded 4 or 5. CD8+ clones in Susac expanded most in TEMRA cells and active patients. TCR sequencing and HLA analysis covered a relatively small number of individuals.

Sequencing of TCR beta was performed on blood CD8+ and CD4+ T cells. This rearrangement joins TRBV2 to TRBJ2-7; perhaps TRBD1 as D (6 bases). The material sequenced was CD8+ T cells from PBMCs. This clonotype was obtained from a human donor with Susac syndrome. The CDR3 sequence is CASSEPGVTYEQYF. In nucleotides, the CDR3 is TGTGCCAGCAGTGAGCCAGGGGTAACGTACGAGCAGTACTTC. Looking up the rest from reference TRBV2 and TRBJ2-7 gives the full variable domain: EPEVTQTPSHQVTQMGQEVILRCVPISNHLYFYWYRQILGQKVEFLVSFYNNEISEKSEIFDDQFSVERPDGSNFTLKIRSTKLEDSAMYFCASSEPGVTYEQYFGPGTRLTVT.